This TCR beta chain appears in the sequencing data of a study of shared clonotypes between healthy human individuals. A word on this clone: The antigen remains unidentified.

V lost 2 bases to trimming and J lost 0 bases, with 8 bases between them. The CDR3 loop spans 15 amino acids. Germline V lookup: CDR1 MDHEN, CDR2 SYDVKM. The genomic DNA of each subset was split evenly across several immunoSEQ plates. Assay used: immunoSEQ multiplex PCR; TCRdb lists only in-frame clones, some missing. Here the sample spans about 2.1 million clones, about 93% being singletons. It was CD45RO-negative cells, positively selected for CCR7, that made up naive CD8 cells, with terminally differentiated effector memory CD45RA+ cells excluded. Findings of the study overall: Clonotypes shared by all four donors outscored non-shared clonotypes in generation probability.

This TCR was recovered from a man aged 18 to 30 in good health. Some clones in this sample may be carry-over from other donors' samples. V and J are TRBV28 and TRBJ1-5; D is unresolved. Sequencing was performed on naive CD8+ T cells from PBMCs. The CDR3 nucleotides are TGTGCCAGCAGTTTAAGAGGGTTTAGCAATCAGCCCCAGCATTTT. It is translated as CASSLRGFSNQPQHF.